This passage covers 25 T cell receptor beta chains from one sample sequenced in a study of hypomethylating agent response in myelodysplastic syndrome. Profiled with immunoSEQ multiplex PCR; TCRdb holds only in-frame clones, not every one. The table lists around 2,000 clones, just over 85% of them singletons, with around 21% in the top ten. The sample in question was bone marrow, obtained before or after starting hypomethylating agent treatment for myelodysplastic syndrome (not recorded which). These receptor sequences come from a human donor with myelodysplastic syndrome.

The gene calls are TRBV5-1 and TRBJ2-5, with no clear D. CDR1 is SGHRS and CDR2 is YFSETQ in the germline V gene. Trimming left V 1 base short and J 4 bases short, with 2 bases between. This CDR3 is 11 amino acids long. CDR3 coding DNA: TGCGCCAGCAGCTTGAGAGAGACCCAGTACTTC. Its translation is CASSLRETQYF.

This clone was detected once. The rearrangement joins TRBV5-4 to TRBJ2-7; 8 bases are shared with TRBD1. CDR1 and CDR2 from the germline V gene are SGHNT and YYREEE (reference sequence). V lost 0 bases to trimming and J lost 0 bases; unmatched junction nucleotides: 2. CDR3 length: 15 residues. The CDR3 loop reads CASSLGQGSSYEQYF. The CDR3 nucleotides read TGTGCCAGCAGCTTGGGACAGGGGAGCTCCTACGAGCAGTACTTC.

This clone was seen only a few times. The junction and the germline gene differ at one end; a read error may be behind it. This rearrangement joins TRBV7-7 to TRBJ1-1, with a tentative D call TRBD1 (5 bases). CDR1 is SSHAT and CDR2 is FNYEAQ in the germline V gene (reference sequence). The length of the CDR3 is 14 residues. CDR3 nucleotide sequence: TGTGCTAGCAGCTTAACGTTGGGGCGCGATGAAGCTTTCTTT. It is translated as CASSLTLGRDEAFF.

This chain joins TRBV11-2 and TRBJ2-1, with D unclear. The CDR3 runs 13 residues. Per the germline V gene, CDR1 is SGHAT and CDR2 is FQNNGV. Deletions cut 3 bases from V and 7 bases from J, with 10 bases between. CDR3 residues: CASSFGRQNEQFF. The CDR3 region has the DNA TGTGCCAGCAGCTTCGGCAGGCAGAATGAGCAGTTCTTC.

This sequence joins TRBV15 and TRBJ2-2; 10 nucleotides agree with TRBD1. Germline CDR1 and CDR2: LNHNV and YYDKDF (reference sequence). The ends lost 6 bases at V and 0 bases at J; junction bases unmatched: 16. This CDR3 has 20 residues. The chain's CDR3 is CATRNSGDRGYHANTGELFF. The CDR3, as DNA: TGTGCCACCAGGAATAGTGGGGACAGGGGTTATCACGCGAACACCGGGGAGCTGTTTTTT.

The CDR3 loop reads CASSGGVVGNQPQHF. The CDR3 DNA reads TGTGCCAGCAGCGGGGGAGTCGTAGGCAATCAGCCCCAGCATTTT. The chain couples TRBV9 to TRBJ1-5, with D unclear. This CDR3 comprises 15 residues. The germline gives CDR1 SGDLS, CDR2 YYNGEE. Between the trimmed V and J ends, which lost 3 bases and 2 bases, there was a span of 12 bases. Using reference TRBV9 and TRBJ1-5 for the parts outside the CDR3, the full variable domain is DSGVTQTPKHLITATGQRVTLRCSPRSGDLSVYWYQQSLDQGLQFLIQYYNGEERAKGNILERFSAQQFPDLHSELNLSSLELGDSALYFCASSGGVVGNQPQHFGDGTRLSIL.

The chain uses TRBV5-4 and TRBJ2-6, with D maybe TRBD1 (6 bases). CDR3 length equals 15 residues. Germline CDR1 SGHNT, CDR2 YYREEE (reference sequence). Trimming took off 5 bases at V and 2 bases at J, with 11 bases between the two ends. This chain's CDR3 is CASSNGQPGANVLTF. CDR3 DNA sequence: TGTGCCAGCAGTAATGGACAGCCTGGGGCCAACGTCCTGACTTTC.

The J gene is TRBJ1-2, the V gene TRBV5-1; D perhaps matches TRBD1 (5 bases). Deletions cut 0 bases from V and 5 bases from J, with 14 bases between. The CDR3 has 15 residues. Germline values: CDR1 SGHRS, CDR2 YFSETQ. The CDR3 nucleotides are TGCGCCAGCAGCTTGGACTGGGGGATCGGTTATGGCTACACCTTC. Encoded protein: CASSLDWGIGYGYTF. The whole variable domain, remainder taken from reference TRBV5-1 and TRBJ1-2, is KAGVTQTPRYLIKTRGQQVTLSCSPISGHRSVSWYQQTPGQGLQFLFEYFSETQRNKGNFPGRFSGRQFSNSRSEMNVSTLELGDSALYLCASSLDWGIGYGYTFGSGTRLTVV.

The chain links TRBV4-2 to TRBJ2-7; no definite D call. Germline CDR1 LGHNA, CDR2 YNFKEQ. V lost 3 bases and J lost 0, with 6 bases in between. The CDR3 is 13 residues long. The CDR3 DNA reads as TGTGCCAGCAGCCAGGAATACTCCTACGAGCAGTACTTC. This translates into CASSQEYSYEQYF.

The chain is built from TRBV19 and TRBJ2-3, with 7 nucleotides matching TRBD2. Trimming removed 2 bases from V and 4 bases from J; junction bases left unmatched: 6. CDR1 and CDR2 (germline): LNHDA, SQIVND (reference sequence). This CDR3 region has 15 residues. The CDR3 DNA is TGTGCCAGTAGTATAAGTAGTGGGGGGGCAGATACGCAGTATTTT. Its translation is CASSISSGGADTQYF.

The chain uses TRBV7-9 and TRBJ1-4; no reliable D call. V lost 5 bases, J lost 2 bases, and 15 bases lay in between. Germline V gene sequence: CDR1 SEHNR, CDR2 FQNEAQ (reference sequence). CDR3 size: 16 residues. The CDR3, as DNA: TGTGCCAGCAGCGCCCAAGCGGGAGGGACTAATGAAAAACTGTTTTTT. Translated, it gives CASSAQAGGTNEKLFF.

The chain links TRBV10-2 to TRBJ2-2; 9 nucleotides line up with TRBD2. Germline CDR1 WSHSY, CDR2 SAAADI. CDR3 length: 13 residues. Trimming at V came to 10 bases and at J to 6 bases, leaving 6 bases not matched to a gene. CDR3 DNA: TGCGCCACGGGACTAGCACCCGCCGGGGAGCTGTTTTTT. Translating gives CATGLAPAGELFF.

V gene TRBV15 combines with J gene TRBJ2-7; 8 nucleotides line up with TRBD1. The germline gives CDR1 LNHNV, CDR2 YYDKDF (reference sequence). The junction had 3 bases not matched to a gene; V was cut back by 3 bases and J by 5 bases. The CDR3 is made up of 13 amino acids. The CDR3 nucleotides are TGTGCCACCAGCAGGGACAGGGTCGACGAGCAGTACTTC. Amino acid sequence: CATSRDRVDEQYF.

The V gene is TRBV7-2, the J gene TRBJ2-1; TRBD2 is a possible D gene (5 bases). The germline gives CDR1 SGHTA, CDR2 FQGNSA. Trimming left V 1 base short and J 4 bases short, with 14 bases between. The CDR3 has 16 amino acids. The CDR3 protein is CASSLERLPPYNEQFF. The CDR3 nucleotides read TGTGCCAGCAGCTTAGAACGACTACCTCCGTACAATGAGCAGTTCTTC. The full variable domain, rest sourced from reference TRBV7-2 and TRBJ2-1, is GAGVSQSPSNKVTEKGKDVELRCDPISGHTALYWYRQSLGQGLEFLIYFQGNSAPDKSGLPSDRFSAERTGGSVSTLTIQRTQQEDSAVYLCASSLERLPPYNEQFFGPGTRLTVL.

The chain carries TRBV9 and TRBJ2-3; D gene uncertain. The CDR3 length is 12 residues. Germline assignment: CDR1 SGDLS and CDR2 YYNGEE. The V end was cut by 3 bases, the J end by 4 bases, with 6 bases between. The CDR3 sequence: CASSAFPDTQYF. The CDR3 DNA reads TGTGCCAGCAGCGCGTTCCCAGATACGCAGTATTTT.

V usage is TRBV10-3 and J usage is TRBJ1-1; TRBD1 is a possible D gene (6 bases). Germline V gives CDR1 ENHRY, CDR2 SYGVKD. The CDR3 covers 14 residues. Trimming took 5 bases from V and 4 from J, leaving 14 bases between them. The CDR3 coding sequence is TGTGCCATCAGTATCCAGGGGACTGGCACTGAAGCTTTCTTT. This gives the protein CAISIQGTGTEAFF.

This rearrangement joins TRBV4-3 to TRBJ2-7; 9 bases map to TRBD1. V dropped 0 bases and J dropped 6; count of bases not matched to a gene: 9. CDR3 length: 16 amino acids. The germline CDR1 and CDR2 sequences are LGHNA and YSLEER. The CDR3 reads CASSQDSGQGKVEQYF. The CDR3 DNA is TGCGCCAGCAGCCAAGATTCAGGACAGGGGAAGGTCGAGCAGTACTTC.

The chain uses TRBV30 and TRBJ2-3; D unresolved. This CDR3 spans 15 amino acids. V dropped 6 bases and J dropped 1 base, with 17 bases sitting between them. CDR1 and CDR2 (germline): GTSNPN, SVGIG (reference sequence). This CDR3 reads CACNTDLGGTDTQYF. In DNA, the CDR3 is TGTGCCTGTAATACTGACCTCGGCGGCACAGATACGCAGTATTTT.

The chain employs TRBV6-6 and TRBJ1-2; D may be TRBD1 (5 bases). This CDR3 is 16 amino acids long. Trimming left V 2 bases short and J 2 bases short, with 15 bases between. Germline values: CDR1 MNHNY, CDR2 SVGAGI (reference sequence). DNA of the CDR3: TGTGCCAGCAGTTACGGGGGGACGGGGAAGAACTATGGCTACACCTTC. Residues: CASSYGGTGKNYGYTF.

The CDR3 sequence is CASSTRSAHEQYF. The CDR3 DNA follows: TGTGCCAGTAGTACCCGGTCCGCCCACGAGCAGTACTTC. The V call is TRBV19, the J call TRBJ2-7; D gene unclear. This CDR3 contains 13 residues. Germline V gives CDR1 LNHDA, CDR2 SQIVND (reference sequence). V was shortened by 4 bases and J by 5 bases, with 12 bases between the two germline ends.

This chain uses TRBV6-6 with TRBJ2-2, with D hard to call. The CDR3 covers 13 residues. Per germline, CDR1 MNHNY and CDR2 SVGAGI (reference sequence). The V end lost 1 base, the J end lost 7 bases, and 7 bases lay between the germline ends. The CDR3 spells CASSYFRDGELFF. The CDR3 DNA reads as TGTGCCAGCAGTTACTTTCGCGACGGGGAGCTGTTTTTT.

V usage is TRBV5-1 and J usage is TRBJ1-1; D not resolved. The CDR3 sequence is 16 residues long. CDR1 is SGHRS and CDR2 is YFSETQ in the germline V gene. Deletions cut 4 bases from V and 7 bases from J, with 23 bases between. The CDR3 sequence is CASSPQLRGSESEAFF. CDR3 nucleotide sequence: TGCGCCAGCAGCCCCCAACTCCGAGGCTCCGAGAGTGAAGCTTTCTTT.

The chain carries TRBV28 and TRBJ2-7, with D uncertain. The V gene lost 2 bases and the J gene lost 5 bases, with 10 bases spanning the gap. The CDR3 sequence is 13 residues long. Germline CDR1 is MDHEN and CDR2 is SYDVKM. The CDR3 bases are TGTGCCAGCAGTTTAAAGCCTCGGGACGAGCAGTACTTC. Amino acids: CASSLKPRDEQYF.

This chain's CDR3 is CASSPLPGLAGTYEQYF. CDR3 nucleotide sequence: TGTGCCAGCAGTCCCTTACCGGGACTAGCGGGAACCTACGAGCAGTACTTC. The rearrangement links TRBV2 to TRBJ2-7; 13 bases are shared with TRBD2. Unmatched junction bases numbered 9, after V lost 5 bases and J lost 2 bases. Germline CDR1 SNHLY, CDR2 FYNNEI. The CDR3 contains 17 residues.

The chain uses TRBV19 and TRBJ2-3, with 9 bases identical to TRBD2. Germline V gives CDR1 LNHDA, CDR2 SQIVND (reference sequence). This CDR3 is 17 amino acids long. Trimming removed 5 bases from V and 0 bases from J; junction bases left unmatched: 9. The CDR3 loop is CASSVQRGVASTDTQYF. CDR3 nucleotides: TGTGCCAGTAGTGTCCAGCGGGGGGTAGCTAGCACAGATACGCAGTATTTT. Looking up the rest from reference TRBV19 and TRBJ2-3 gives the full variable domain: DGGITQSPKYLFRKEGQNVTLSCEQNLNHDAMYWYRQDPGQGLRLIYYSQIVNDFQKGDIAEGYSVSREKKESFPLTVTSAQKNPTAFYLCASSVQRGVASTDTQYFGPGTRLTVL.